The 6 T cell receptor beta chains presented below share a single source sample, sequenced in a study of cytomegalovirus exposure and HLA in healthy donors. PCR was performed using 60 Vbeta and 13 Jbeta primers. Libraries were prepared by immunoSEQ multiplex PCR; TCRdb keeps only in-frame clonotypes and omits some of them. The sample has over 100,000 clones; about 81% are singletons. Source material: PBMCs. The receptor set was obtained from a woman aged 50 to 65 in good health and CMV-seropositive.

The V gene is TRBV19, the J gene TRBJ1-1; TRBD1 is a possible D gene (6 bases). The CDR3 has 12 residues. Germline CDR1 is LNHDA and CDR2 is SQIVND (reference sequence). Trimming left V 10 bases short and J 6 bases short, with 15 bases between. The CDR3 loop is CATQTGFSEAFF. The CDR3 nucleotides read TGTGCCACCCAAACAGGGTTCTCTGAAGCTTTCTTT.

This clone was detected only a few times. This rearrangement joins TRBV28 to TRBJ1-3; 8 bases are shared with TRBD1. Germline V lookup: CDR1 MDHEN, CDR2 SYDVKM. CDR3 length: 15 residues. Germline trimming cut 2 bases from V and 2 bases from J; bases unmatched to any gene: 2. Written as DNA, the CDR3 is TGTGCCAGCAGTTTACCGACAGGGGCTGGAAACACCATATATTTT. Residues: CASSLPTGAGNTIYF.

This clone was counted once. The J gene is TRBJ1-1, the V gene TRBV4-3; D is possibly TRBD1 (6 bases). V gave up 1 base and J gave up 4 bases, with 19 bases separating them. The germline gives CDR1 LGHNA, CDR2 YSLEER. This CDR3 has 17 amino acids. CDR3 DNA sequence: TGCGCCAGCAGCCAAGTTTCCCTGGGGGCCTGGGGCACTGAAGCTTTCTTT. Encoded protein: CASSQVSLGAWGTEAFF.

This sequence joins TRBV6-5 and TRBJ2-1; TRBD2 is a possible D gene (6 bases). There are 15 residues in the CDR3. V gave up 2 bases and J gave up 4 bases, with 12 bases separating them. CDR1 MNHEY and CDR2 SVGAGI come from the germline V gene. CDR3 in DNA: TGTGCCAGCAGTTACGGGCCTAGCGAGTACAATGAGCAGTTCTTC. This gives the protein CASSYGPSEYNEQFF.

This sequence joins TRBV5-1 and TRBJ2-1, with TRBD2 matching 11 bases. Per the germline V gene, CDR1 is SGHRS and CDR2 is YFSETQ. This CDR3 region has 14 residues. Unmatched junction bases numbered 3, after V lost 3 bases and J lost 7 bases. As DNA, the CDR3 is TGCGCCAGCAGCTCTATAGCGGGAGGGAATGAGCAGTTCTTC. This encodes CASSSIAGGNEQFF.

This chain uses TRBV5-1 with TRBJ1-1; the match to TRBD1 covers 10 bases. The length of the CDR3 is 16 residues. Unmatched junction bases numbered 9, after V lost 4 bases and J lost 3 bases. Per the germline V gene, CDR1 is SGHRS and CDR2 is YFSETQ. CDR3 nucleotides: TGCGCCAGCAGCCCTGGGGACAGGGGAACGGACACTGAAGCTTTCTTT. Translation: CASSPGDRGTDTEAFF.